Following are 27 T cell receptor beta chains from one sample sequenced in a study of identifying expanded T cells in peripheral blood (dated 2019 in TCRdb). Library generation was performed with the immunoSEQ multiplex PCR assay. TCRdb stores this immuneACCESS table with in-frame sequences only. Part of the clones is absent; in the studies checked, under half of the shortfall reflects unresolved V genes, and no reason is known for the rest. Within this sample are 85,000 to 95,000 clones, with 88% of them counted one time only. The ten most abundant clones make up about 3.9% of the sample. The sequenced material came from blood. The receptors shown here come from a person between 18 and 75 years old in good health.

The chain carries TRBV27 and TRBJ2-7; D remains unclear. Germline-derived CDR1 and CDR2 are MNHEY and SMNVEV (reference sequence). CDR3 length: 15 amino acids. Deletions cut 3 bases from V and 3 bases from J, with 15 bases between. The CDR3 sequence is CASSFDVQGRYEQYF. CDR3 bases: TGTGCCAGCAGTTTTGACGTGCAAGGGCGCTACGAGCAGTACTTC.

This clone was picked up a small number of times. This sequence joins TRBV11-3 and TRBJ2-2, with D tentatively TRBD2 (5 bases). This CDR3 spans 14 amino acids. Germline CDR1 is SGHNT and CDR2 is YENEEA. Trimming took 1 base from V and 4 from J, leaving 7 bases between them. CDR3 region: CASSLVGVTGELFF. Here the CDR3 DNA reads TGTGCCAGCAGCTTAGTGGGAGTCACCGGGGAGCTGTTTTTT.

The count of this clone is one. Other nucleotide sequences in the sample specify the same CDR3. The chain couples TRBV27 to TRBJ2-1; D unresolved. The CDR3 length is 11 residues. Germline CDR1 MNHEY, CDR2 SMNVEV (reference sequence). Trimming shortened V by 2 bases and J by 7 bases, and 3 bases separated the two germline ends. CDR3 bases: TGTGCCAGCAGTTTAGATAATGAGCAGTTCTTC. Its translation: CASSLDNEQFF.

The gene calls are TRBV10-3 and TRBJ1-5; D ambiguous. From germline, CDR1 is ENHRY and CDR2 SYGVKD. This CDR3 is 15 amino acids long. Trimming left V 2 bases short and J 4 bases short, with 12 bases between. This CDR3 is CAISERQSDNQPQHF. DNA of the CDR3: TGTGCCATCAGTGAGAGGCAGTCGGATAATCAGCCCCAGCATTTT.

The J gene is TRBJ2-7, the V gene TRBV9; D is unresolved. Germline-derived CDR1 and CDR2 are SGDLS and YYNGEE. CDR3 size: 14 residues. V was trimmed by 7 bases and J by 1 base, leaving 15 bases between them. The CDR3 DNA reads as TGTGCCAGCGGACCCCTAGAGCGTTCCTACGAGCAGTACTTC. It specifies CASGPLERSYEQYF.

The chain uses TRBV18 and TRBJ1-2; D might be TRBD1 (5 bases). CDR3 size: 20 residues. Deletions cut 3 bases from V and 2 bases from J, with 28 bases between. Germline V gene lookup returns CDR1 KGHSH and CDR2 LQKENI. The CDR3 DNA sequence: TGTGCCAGCTCACCCGCTTTGGGGCACGACGAGCGGCGGCGGAACTATGGCTACACCTTC. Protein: CASSPALGHDERRRNYGYTF.

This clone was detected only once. CDR3 sequence reads: CASSGQGKGEQFF. DNA for the CDR3: TGTGCCAGCAGCGGACAGGGGAAGGGTGAGCAGTTCTTC. The chain employs TRBV11-3 and TRBJ2-1, with 9 bases matching TRBD1. CDR3 size: 13 residues. Germline CDR1 SGHNT, CDR2 YENEEA. The V gene end was trimmed by 5 bases and the J gene end by 9 bases; junction bases not matched to a gene: 5.

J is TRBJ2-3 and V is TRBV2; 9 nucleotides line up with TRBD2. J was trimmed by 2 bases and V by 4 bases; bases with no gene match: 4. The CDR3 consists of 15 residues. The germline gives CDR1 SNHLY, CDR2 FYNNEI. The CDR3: CASSGLAGPTDTQYF. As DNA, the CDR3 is TGTGCCAGCAGTGGGCTAGCGGGGCCCACAGATACGCAGTATTTT. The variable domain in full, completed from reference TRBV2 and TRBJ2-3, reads EPEVTQTPSHQVTQMGQEVILRCVPISNHLYFYWYRQILGQKVEFLVSFYNNEISEKSEIFDDQFSVERPDGSNFTLKIRSTKLEDSAMYFCASSGLAGPTDTQYFGPGTRLTVL.

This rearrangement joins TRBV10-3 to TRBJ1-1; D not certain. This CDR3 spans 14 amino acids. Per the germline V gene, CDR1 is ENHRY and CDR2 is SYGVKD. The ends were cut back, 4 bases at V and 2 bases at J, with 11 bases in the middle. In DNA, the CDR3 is TGTGCCATCAGTGGGAGGGTCTTCAACACTGAAGCTTTCTTT. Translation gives CAISGRVFNTEAFF.

The DNA for the CDR3 is TGTGCCAGCAGCTTGCGGGTAGGCACCGGGGAGCTGTTTTTT. Translation: CASSLRVGTGELFF. The chain joins TRBV5-6 to TRBJ2-2, with D unresolved. This CDR3 comprises 14 residues. V lost 1 base, J lost 4 bases, and 8 bases lay in between. Germline V lookup: CDR1 SGHDT, CDR2 YYEEEE.

The CDR3 DNA is TGCGCCAGCAGCTTCATCTCCGGGGGGTCAGATACGCAGTATTTT. Its protein product is CASSFISGGSDTQYF. J is TRBJ2-3 and V is TRBV5-1; 7 bases map to TRBD2. J was trimmed by 4 bases and V by 2 bases; bases with no gene match: 7. This CDR3 spans 15 amino acids. Germline V gene lookup returns CDR1 SGHRS and CDR2 YFSETQ.

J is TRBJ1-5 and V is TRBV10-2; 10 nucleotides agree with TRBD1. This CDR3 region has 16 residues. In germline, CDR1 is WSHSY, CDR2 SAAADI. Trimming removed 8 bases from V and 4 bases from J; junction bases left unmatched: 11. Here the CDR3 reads CASGGDRDRGNQPQHF. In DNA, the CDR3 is TGCGCCAGCGGGGGGGACCGGGACAGGGGTAATCAGCCCCAGCATTTT.

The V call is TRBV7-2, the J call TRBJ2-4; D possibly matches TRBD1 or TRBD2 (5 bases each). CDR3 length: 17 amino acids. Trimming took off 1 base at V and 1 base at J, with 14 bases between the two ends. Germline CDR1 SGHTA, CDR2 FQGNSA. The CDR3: CASSLDGDGVAKNIQYF. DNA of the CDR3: TGTGCCAGCAGCTTAGATGGGGACGGGGTGGCCAAAAACATTCAGTACTTC. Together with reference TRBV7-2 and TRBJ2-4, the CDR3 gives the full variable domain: GAGVSQSPSNKVTEKGKDVELRCDPISGHTALYWYRQSLGQGLEFLIYFQGNSAPDKSGLPSDRFSAERTGGSVSTLTIQRTQQEDSAVYLCASSLDGDGVAKNIQYFGAGTRLSVL.

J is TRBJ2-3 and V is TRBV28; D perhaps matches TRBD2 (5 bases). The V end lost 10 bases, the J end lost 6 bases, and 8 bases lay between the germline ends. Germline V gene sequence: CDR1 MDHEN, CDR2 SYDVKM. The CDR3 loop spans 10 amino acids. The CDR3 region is CATRGDTQYF. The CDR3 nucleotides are TGTGCCACCCGAGGGGATACGCAGTATTTT. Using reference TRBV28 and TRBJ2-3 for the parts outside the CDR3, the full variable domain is DVKVTQSSRYLVKRTGEKVFLECVQDMDHENMFWYRQDPGLGLRLIYFSYDVKMKEKGDIPEGYSVSREKKERFSLILESASTNQTSMYLCATRGDTQYFGPGTRLTVL.

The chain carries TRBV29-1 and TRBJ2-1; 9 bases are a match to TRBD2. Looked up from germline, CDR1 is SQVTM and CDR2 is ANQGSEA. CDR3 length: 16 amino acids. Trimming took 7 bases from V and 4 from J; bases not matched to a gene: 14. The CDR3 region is CSATPGASGTYNEQFF. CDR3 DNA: TGCAGCGCCACCCCGGGAGCTAGCGGGACGTACAATGAGCAGTTCTTC.

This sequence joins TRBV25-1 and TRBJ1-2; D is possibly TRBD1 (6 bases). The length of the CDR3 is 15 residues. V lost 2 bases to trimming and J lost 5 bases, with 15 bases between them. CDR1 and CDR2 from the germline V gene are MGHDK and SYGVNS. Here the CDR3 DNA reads TGTGCCAGCAGTGAAGCTGGGGGCGGGGGATATGGCTACACCTTC. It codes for CASSEAGGGGYGYTF.

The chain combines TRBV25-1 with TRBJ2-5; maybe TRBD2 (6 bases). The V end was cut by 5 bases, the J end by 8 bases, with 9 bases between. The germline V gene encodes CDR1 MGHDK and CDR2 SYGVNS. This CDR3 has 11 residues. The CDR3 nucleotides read TGTGCCAGCAGTTCCGCGGGAACCCAGTACTTC. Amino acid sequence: CASSSAGTQYF.

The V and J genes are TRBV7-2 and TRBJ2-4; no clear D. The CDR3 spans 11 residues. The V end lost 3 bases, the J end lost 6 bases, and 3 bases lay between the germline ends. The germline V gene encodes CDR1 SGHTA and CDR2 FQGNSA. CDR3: CASSLLNIQYF. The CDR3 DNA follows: TGTGCCAGCAGCTTGTTAAACATTCAGTACTTC.

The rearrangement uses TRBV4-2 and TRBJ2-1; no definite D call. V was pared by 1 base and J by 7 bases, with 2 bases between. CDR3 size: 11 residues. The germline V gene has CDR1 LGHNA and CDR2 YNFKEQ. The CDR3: CASSQVNEQFF. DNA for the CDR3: TGTGCCAGCAGCCAAGTTAATGAGCAGTTCTTC.

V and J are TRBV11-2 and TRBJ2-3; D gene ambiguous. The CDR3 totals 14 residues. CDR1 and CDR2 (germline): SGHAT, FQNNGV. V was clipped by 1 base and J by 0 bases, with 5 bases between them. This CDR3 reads CASSLVGSTDTQYF. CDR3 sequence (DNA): TGTGCCAGCAGCTTAGTAGGGAGCACAGATACGCAGTATTTT.

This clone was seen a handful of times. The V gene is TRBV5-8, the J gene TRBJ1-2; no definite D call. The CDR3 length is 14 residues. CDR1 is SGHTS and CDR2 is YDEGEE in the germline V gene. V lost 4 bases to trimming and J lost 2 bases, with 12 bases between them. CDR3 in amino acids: CASSRGDGNYGYTF. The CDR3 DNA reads TGTGCCAGCAGCCGAGGCGACGGGAACTATGGCTACACCTTC.

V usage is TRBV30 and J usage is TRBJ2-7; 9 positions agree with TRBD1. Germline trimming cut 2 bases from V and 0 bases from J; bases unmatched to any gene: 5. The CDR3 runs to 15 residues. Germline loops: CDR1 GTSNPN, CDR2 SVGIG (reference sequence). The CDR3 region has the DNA TGTGCCTGGAGTCCCCGGACAGGGGCCTCCTACGAGCAGTACTTC. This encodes CAWSPRTGASYEQYF.

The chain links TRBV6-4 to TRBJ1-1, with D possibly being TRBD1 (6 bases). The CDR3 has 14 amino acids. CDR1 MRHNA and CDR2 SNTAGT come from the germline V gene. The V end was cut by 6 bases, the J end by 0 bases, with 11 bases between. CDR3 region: CASREDSMNTEAFF. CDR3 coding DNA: TGTGCCAGCAGGGAGGACAGCATGAACACTGAAGCTTTCTTT.

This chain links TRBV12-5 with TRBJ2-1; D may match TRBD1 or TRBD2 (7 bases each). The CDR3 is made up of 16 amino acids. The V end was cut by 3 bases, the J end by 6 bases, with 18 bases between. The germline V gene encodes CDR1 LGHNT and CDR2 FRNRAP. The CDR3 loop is CASGFLLDREGNEQFF. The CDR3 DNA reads TGTGCTAGTGGTTTCCTTCTTGACAGGGAGGGCAATGAGCAGTTCTTC.

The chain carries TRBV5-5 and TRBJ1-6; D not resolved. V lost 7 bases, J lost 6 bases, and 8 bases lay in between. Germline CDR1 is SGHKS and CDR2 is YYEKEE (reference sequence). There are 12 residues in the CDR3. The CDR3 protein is CASRLSNSPLHF. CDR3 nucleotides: TGTGCCAGCCGACTTTCTAATTCACCCCTCCACTTT.

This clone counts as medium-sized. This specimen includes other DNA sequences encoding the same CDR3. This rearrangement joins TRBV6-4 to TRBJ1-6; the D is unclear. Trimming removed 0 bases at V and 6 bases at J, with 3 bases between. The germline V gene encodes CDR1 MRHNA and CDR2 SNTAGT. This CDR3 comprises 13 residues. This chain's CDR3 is CASSDSGNSPLHF. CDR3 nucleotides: TGTGCCAGCAGTGACTCGGGTAATTCACCCCTCCACTTT.

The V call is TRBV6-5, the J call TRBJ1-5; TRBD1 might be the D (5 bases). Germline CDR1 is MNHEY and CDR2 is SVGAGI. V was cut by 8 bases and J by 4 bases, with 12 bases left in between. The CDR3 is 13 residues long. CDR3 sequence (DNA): TGTGCCAGCCGTTCGGGGCTTAATCAGCCCCAGCATTTT. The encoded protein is CASRSGLNQPQHF.